A selection of T cell receptor beta chains follows, all from one sample in a study of regulatory T cells in long-lasting Graves disease. MiXCR was run by TCRdb on the multiplex PCR reads, yielding one entry per CDR3 protein. The sample contains hundreds of thousands of distinct CDR3 sequences, roughly 14% of which appear only once. The same specimen was also included in a second study, on T cells in Graves' hyperthyroidism and ophthalmopathy.

Specimen: peripheral blood mononuclear cells (PBMCs), collected at new diagnosis, from a patient treated with antithyroid drugs. Source of these receptors: a man aged 25-45 years with Graves disease. Both conserved end residues are part of each CDR3. A D gene is named only where the DNA matches it firmly. Size values are once, few and many counts, or a class for expanded clones, and some rows have none.

>.|.|TRBJ1-5|TRBV19
TGTGCCAGTAGTACCCGACAGGTTCATAGGAGCAATCAGCCCCAGCATTTT
CASSTRQVHRSNQPQHF
>few|TRBD2|TRBJ2-1|TRBV9
TGTGCCAGCAGTCTAGCGGGATCGTTATTTGAGCAGTTCTTC
CASSLAGSLFEQFF
>many|.|TRBJ1-2|TRBV15
TGTGCCACCAGCAGACTCGCCCAGACAAAAGCTAACTATGGCTACACCTTC
CATSRLAQTKANYGYTF
>.|.|TRBJ1-2|TRBV6-1
TGTGCCAGCAGTCCAATTACTAACTATGGCTACACCTTC
CASSPITNYGYTF
>few|TRBD1|TRBJ1-2|TRBV9
TGTGCCAGCAGCCTGACAGGGGTAAACTATGGCTACACCTTC
CASSLTGVNYGYTF
>many|TRBD2|TRBJ2-1|TRBV20-1
TGCAGTGCTAGAGGCGCTAGCGGGAGCTCCTACAATGAGCAGTTCTTC
CSARGASGSSYNEQFF
>few|TRBD1|TRBJ2-7|TRBV7-2
TGTGCCAGCAGCTTAATTGGACAGGGTGCGTACGAGCAGTACTTC
CASSLIGQGAYEQYF
>few|TRBD2|TRBJ2-6|TRBV5-1
TGCGCCAGCAGTTTGACTAGCGGGAGATCTGGGGCCAACGTCCTGACTTTC
CASSLTSGRSGANVLTF
>.|.|TRBJ2-7|TRBV6-4
TGTGCCAGCAGTTACTCCGAGACGGGTCCCTACGGGCAGTACTTC
CASSYSETGPYGQYF
>many|TRBD1|TRBJ2-7|TRBV7-9
TGTGCCAGCTCCAGGACAGGTCCCTACGAGCAGTACTTC
CASSRTGPYEQYF
>once|TRBD2|TRBJ2-3|TRBV25-1
TGTGCCAGCAGTGAAAAGCGGGAGTCAGATACGCAGTATTTT
CASSEKRESDTQYF
>few|.|TRBJ1-2|TRBV20-1
TGCAGTGCTACCCCCGGGCTCGATATGGGCTACACCTTC
CSATPGLDMGYTF
>many|.|TRBJ1-6|TRBV27
TGTGCCAGCAGCCGCTTCTTCGACAGTAATGATTCACCCCTCCACTTT
CASSRFFDSNDSPLHF
>many|.|TRBJ2-1|TRBV12-3/TRBV12-4
TGTGCCAGCGAGCCAGGGTACGACAATGAGCAGTTCTTC
CASEPGYDNEQFF
>many|.|TRBJ1-5|TRBV12-3/TRBV12-4
TGTGCCAGCAAACCCGGCGCGGATCAGCCCCAGCATTTT
CASKPGADQPQHF
>.|TRBD2|TRBJ2-3|TRBV5-1
TGTGCCAGCAGCTCCCGTAGGGGGGTAGCGGGAGTCCTACGAACAGATACGCAGTATTTT
CASSSRRGVAGVLRTDTQYF
>many|.|TRBJ2-7|TRBV25-1
TGTGCCAGCAGTGACCCGGCGGGGAGCTCCTACGAGCAGTACTTC
CASSDPAGSSYEQYF
>many|.|TRBJ2-7|TRBV28
TGTGCCACCCTTCCCGCGGGGCTAACTCAAGGGTACGAGCAGTACTTC
CATLPAGLTQGYEQYF
>many|.|TRBJ2-5|TRBV28
TGTGCCAGCAGTCCCTCCCGGGGTGCGGGAGAGACCCAGTACTTC
CASSPSRGAGETQYF
>.|TRBD1|TRBJ1-1|TRBV20-1
TGCAGTGCTAGCCGGGACAGCGAAGCTTTCTTT
CSASRDSEAFF
>many|.|TRBJ2-7|TRBV12-3/TRBV12-4
TGTGCCAGCAGCGACAGTTCCGGGAACCCCTACGAGCAGTACTTC
CASSDSSGNPYEQYF
>few|.|TRBJ2-7|TRBV27
TGTGCCAGCAGTTTAGAACCTCCCCAGGGTCCAAGCTACGAGCAGTACTTC
CASSLEPPQGPSYEQYF
>many|TRBD2|TRBJ2-1|TRBV12-3/TRBV12-4
TGTGCCAGCAGTTTTGGGCTAGCGGGAGTATCGGCTGGTAATCCTGAGCAGTTCTTC
CASSFGLAGVSAGNPEQFF
>few|.|TRBJ2-3|TRBV4-2
TGTGCCAGCAACCAAGAGAAGCGGACCTTCACAGATACGCAGTATTTT
CASNQEKRTFTDTQYF
>.|.|TRBJ1-1|TRBV15
TGTGCCACCAGCAGACCGACGGGGCTGTTCGACACTGAAGCTTTCTTT
CATSRPTGLFDTEAFF
>few|.|TRBJ1-6|TRBV7-9
TGTGCCAGCAGCTTAACCGGGGACGAGTCTAATTCACCCCTCCACTTT
CASSLTGDESNSPLHF
>.|.|TRBJ2-2|TRBV5-1
TGCGCCAGCAGCTTGGAAGGAATGGATCCCGGGGAGCTGTTTTTT
CASSLEGMDPGELFF